This entry concerns a single TCR beta chain. The CDR3 runs 18 residues. The germline V gene encodes CDR1 LNHDA and CDR2 SQIVND (reference sequence). J gave up 7 bases and V 5 bases, and 13 bases lay outside the gene matches. This sample stems from a study of blood T cell repertoires in COVID-19. Study in general: Acute and convalescent COVID-19 specimens originated in the United States, Italy and Spain. The analysed material was cDNA or gDNA that came from T cells, B-cell-depleted T cells, or PBMCs.

Original data processing: Reference gene primers were amplified, and this amplification served to estimate nucleated cell counts. Assay: immunoSEQ multiplex PCR; the TCRdb copy retains only in-frame clones and omits some. The V and J calls and clone size come from that table; D and trimming were worked out from the DNA. The sample holds tens of thousands of clones, 90% seen once. V and J are TRBV19 and TRBJ2-1; 14 bases are shared with TRBD2. The receptor was derived from a human donor in a cohort sampled during active COVID-19. The sequenced sample was peripheral blood. CDR3 sequence reads: CASSQQGLAGVSNNEQFF. CDR3 in DNA: TGTGCCAGTAGTCAGCAGGGACTAGCGGGAGTGAGTAATAATGAGCAGTTCTTC.